Listed below are T cell receptor beta chains from one sample, sequenced in a study of circulating and synovial CD4+ cells in juvenile arthritis. TCRdb keeps only in-frame clones here, not all; method: immunoSEQ multiplex PCR. The profile covers over 30,000 clones, with about 95% appearing a single time and roughly 0.16% taken by the ten largest. Sequencing was carried out using CD4+ T cells from blood. The source is a human donor with juvenile idiopathic arthritis. The CDR3 runs from the conserved cysteine through the conserved F or W. D genes are given only for firm matches. A clone size is listed for some rows: how often the clone was seen (once, few, many), or a class if it is expanded.

V	J	size	D	DNA	CDR3
TRBV7-2	TRBJ2-2	NA	TRBD2	TGTGCCAGCAGCTTAGAGGGGGGACTAGCGGTTTACACCGGGGAGCTGTTTTTT	CASSLEGGLAVYTGELFF
TRBV4-1	TRBJ1-1	once	NA	TGCGCCAGCAGCCGGCAATGGGTGGAGGGACCCATGAACACTGAAGCTTTCTTT	CASSRQWVEGPMNTEAFF
TRBV5-1	TRBJ2-4	NA	NA	TGCGCCAGCAGCTTGGCCGGAGGGCCTCTAGCCAAAAACATTCAGTACTTC	CASSLAGGPLAKNIQYF
TRBV15	TRBJ2-6	NA	TRBD1	TGTGCCACCAGCACGGACAGGGGGCGTAAGTCTGGGGCCAACGTCCTGACTTTC	CATSTDRGRKSGANVLTF
TRBV7-9	TRBJ2-3	NA	TRBD2	TGTGCCAGCAGCTTAGAAGGGCTAGCGGGAGGAGATACGCAGTATTTT	CASSLEGLAGGDTQYF
TRBV4-2	TRBJ2-7	NA	NA	TGTGCCAGCAGCCAAGTTGATGAGGGTTTGTTCGGAGAGCAGTACTTC	CASSQVDEGLFGEQYF
TRBV5-4	TRBJ2-1	NA	NA	TGTGCCAGCAGCTTATACGACGGGAATGAGCAGTTCTTC	CASSLYDGNEQFF
TRBV5-1	TRBJ2-3	NA	TRBD1	TGCGCCAGCAGCAGTAGACAGGGGGAGGGAACGCAGTATTTT	CASSSRQGEGTQYF
TRBV5-3	TRBJ2-7	NA	NA	TGTGCCAGAAGCCTGGGGCCGCACGAGCAGTACTTC	CARSLGPHEQYF
TRBV2	TRBJ1-2	NA	TRBD1	TGTGCCAGCAGCCCCCGGGTCAGGGGGGACTATGGCTACACCTTC	CASSPRVRGDYGYTF